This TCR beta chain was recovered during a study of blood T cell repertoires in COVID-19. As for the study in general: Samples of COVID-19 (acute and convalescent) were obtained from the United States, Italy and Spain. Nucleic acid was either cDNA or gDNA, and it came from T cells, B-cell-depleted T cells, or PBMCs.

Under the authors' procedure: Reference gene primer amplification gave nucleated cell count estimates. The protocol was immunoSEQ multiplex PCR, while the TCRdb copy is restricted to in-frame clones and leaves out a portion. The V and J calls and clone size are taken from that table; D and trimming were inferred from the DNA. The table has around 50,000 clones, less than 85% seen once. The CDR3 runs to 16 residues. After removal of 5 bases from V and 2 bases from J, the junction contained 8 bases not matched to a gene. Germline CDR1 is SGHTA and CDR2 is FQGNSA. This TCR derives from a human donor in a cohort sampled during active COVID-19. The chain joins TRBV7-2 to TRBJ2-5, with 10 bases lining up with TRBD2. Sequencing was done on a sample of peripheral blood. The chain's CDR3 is CASSPGVAGGQETQYF. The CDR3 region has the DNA TGTGCCAGCAGCCCCGGGGTAGCGGGGGGTCAAGAGACCCAGTACTTC. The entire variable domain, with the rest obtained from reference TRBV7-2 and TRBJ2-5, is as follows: GAGVSQSPSNKVTEKGKDVELRCDPISGHTALYWYRQSLGQGLEFLIYFQGNSAPDKSGLPSDRFSAERTGGSVSTLTIQRTQQEDSAVYLCASSPGVAGGQETQYFGPGTRLLVL.